This T cell receptor (beta chain) was recorded in a study of shared clonotypes between healthy human individuals. Comment on this clone: Its cognate antigen is unknown.

Deep-level settings were used for running the assay. Profiled with immunoSEQ multiplex PCR; TCRdb holds only in-frame clones, not every one. The sample has around 200,000 clones, roughly 93% seen once; the top ten hold 0.065% to 0.07%. The donors were adults (healthy and HIV-negative) with no recent acute infections or vaccinations. General study results and limits: Only blood was sampled, and tissue TCR repertoires likely differ from blood ones.

This CDR3 has 15 residues. J lost 5 bases, V lost 4 bases, and 6 bases had no gene match. Germline V gene lookup returns CDR1 MNHEY and CDR2 SVGAGI. The V call is TRBV6-5, the J call TRBJ1-1; 11 positions agree with TRBD1. Sequenced material: naive CD4+ T cells sorted from blood. The subset was: CD45RA+ positively selected. The TCR sequence derives from a woman younger than 45 in good health. CDR3: CASSSGQGARTEAFF. As DNA, the CDR3 is TGTGCCAGCAGTTCCGGACAGGGGGCGAGAACTGAAGCTTTCTTT.